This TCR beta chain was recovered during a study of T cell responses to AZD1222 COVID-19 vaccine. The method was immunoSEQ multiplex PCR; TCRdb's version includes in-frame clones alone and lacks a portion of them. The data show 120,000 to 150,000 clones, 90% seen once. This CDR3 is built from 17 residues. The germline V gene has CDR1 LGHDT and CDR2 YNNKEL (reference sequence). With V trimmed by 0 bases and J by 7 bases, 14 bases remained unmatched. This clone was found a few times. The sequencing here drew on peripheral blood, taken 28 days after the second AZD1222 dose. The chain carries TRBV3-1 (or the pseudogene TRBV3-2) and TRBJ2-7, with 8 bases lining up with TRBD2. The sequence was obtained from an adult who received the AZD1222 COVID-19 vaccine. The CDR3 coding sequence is TGTGCCAGCAGCCAAGAAGAGTTAGCGGGGCCGGCGAGGGAGCAGTACTTC. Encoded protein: CASSQEELAGPAREQYF.